This T cell receptor (beta chain) was sequenced for a study of shared clonotypes between healthy human individuals. Study context: Those who served as donors were a couple of women and a few men between the ages of 18 and 49. Three plates each covered CD4 naive and memory; CD8 naive two, CD8 memory one.

Germline values: CDR1 KGHSH, CDR2 LQKENI. The CDR3 contains 13 residues. The V end lost 6 bases, the J end lost 8 bases, and 16 bases lay between the germline ends. This table comes from immunoSEQ multiplex PCR, and its TCRdb copy is limited to in-frame clones, with some not included. The top ten clones hold 0.1% to 0.15% of a sample with more than 2 million clones, 85% to 95% of them seen once. This clonotype was sampled from a man between 18 and 35 years old in good health. The J gene is TRBJ1-2, the V gene TRBV18; possibly TRBD1 for D (5 bases). The sequencing sample was made of naive CD4+ T cells sorted from blood. Stated subset: CD45RA+ positively selected. As DNA, the CDR3 is TGTGCCAGCTCGGCCGGGACCGAGGGGGGCTACACCTTC. Residues: CASSAGTEGGYTF.